One and the same sample provided the 21 T cell receptor beta chains below, sequenced in a study of identical twins. MiXCR, applied by TCRdb to the 5' RACE reads, yields one record per CDR3 protein. The sample contains 1.5 million or so distinct CDR3 sequences, more than 30% of which appear only once. Sequencing was performed on cord blood. The receptors originated from a newborn girl in good health.

This clonotype was observed once. J is TRBJ1-2 and V is TRBV20-1; maybe TRBD1 (6 bases). Germline V gene sequence: CDR1 DFQATT, CDR2 SNEGSKA (reference sequence). Trimming removed 3 bases at V and 6 bases at J, with 20 bases between. The CDR3 has 15 amino acids. The CDR3: CSASRSTGYDDGYTF. CDR3 sequence (DNA): TGCAGTGCTAGCCGATCAACAGGGTATGATGATGGCTACACCTTC.

The genes are TRBV20-1 and TRBJ2-3, with 11 bases identical to TRBD2. J gave up 2 bases and V 5 bases, and 3 bases lay outside the gene matches. CDR1 DFQATT and CDR2 SNEGSKA come from the germline V gene (reference sequence). The CDR3 extends over 14 amino acids. CDR3 DNA: TGCAGTGCTTCGACTAGCGGGGACACAGATACGCAGTATTTT. It translates to CSASTSGDTDTQYF.

The J gene is TRBJ1-1, the V gene TRBV28; tentatively, D is TRBD1 (5 bases). V lost 6 bases, J lost 8 bases, and 13 bases lay in between. Germline V CDR1 and CDR2: MDHEN, SYDVKM. The CDR3 extends over 12 amino acids. The CDR3 protein is CASRKLHREAFF. Here the CDR3 DNA reads TGTGCCAGCAGGAAACTCCACAGGGAAGCTTTCTTT.

Here the CDR3 reads CASSPAGQYSNQPQHF. In DNA, the CDR3 is TGTGCCAGCAGTCCCGCCGGACAGTATAGCAATCAGCCCCAGCATTTT. This chain connects TRBV12-3 or TRBV12-4 to TRBJ1-5; D is perhaps TRBD1 (6 bases). This CDR3 region has 16 residues. Trimming took off 5 bases at V and 0 bases at J, with 14 bases between the two ends.

This clonotype came up a few times. The gene calls are TRBV24-1 and TRBJ2-3; TRBD1 matches 11 bases. Germline CDR1 KGHDR, CDR2 SFDVKD. This CDR3 contains 14 residues. With 7 bases clipped from V and 4 bases from J, the junction kept 3 bases outside the gene matches. The CDR3 spells CATRGTGGPDTQYF. The CDR3, as DNA: TGTGCCACCAGGGGGACAGGGGGTCCAGATACGCAGTATTTT.

V usage is TRBV4-1 and J usage is TRBJ2-5, with D tentatively TRBD2 (6 bases). CDR3 length: 17 residues. The ends were cut back, 0 bases at V and 2 bases at J, with 16 bases in the middle. CDR1 is MGHRA and CDR2 is YSYEKL in the germline V gene. CDR3 DNA: TGCGCCAGCAGCCAAGATCCTCTCCTCGGGGGTCAAGAGACCCAGTACTTC. Its translation: CASSQDPLLGGQETQYF.

This clonotype has more than one count but fewer than ten. The CDR3 bases are TGCAGTGCCATGGATAGCGGGAGTTACAATGAGCAGTTCTTC. Translated, it gives CSAMDSGSYNEQFF. The J gene is TRBJ2-1, the V gene TRBV20-1, with TRBD2 identical over 9 bases. Trimming took 6 bases from V and 4 from J; bases not matched to a gene: 7. The germline V gene encodes CDR1 DFQATT and CDR2 SNEGSKA (reference sequence). The CDR3 sequence is 14 residues long.

The V call is TRBV18, the J call TRBJ1-2, with TRBD1 identical over 9 bases. CDR3 size: 15 residues. Per the germline V gene, CDR1 is KGHSH and CDR2 is LQKENI. Germline trimming cut 4 bases from V and 5 bases from J; bases unmatched to any gene: 8. The CDR3 DNA reads as TGTGCCAGCTCACGCCGGGACAGGGAGGAATATGGCTACACCTTC. Translating it yields CASSRRDREEYGYTF.

This clonotype was observed a single time. One end of the junction fails to match germline, which may point to a read error. This chain joins TRBV15 and TRBJ2-1; 7 nucleotides line up with TRBD2. This CDR3 has 16 amino acids. CDR1 is LNHNV and CDR2 is YYDKDF in the germline V gene (reference sequence). The CDR3 sequence is CATELTTGGSYSEQFF. For the CDR3, the DNA is TGTGCCACCGAGTTAACCACCGGGGGGTCCTACAGTGAGCAGTTCTTC. Complete variable domain (other parts from reference TRBV15 and TRBJ2-1): DAMVIQNPRYQVTQFGKPVTLSCSQTLNHNVMYWYQQKSSQAPKLLFHYYDKDFNNEADTPDNFQSRRPNTSFCFLDIRSPGLGDTAMYLCATELTTGGSYSEQFFGPGTRLTVL.

Only one count was recorded for this clonotype. The CDR3 spells CASSLAQGAANYGYTF. The CDR3 DNA is TGCGCCAGCAGCTTGGCCCAGGGGGCGGCTAACTATGGCTACACCTTC. V is TRBV5-1 and J is TRBJ1-2; TRBD1 matches 8 bases. The CDR3 runs 16 residues. After removal of 0 bases from V and 0 bases from J, the junction contained 4 bases not matched to a gene. The V gene's germline CDR1 is SGHRS and CDR2 YFSETQ. Together with reference TRBV5-1 and TRBJ1-2, the CDR3 gives the full variable domain: KAGVTQTPRYLIKTRGQQVTLSCSPISGHRSVSWYQQTPGQGLQFLFEYFSETQRNKGNFPGRFSGRQFSNSRSEMNVSTLELGDSALYLCASSLAQGAANYGYTFGSGTRLTVV.

The chain joins TRBV15 to TRBJ2-1, with no clear D. The CDR3 sequence is 13 residues long. The V end lost 2 bases, the J end lost 7 bases, and 9 bases lay between the germline ends. In germline, CDR1 is LNHNV, CDR2 YYDKDF (reference sequence). The CDR3 DNA reads as TGTGCCACCAGCAGACTAGTGGGAAATGAGCAGTTCTTC. Its protein is CATSRLVGNEQFF.

In this sample, this clonotype turned up a few times. The chain links TRBV12-3 or TRBV12-4 to TRBJ2-5; 7 positions match TRBD2. This CDR3 has 16 residues. J gave up 6 bases and V 5 bases, and 15 bases lay outside the gene matches. This CDR3 is CASSRTSRGFAQTQYF. CDR3 in DNA: TGTGCCAGCAGTCGGACTAGTAGGGGCTTTGCGCAGACCCAGTACTTC.

The V gene is TRBV10-3, the J gene TRBJ2-1, with TRBD1 matching over 9 bases. CDR1 and CDR2 from the germline V gene are ENHRY and SYGVKD. Unmatched junction bases numbered 1, after V lost 0 bases and J lost 4 bases. This CDR3 has 15 residues. The CDR3 reads CAISESGQGYNEQFF. DNA of the CDR3: TGTGCCATCAGTGAGTCGGGACAGGGATACAATGAGCAGTTCTTC.

V is TRBV5-8 and J is TRBJ1-5, with TRBD1 matching 7 bases. The CDR3 has 17 amino acids. CDR1 is SGHTS, CDR2 YDEGEE, per germline. V lost 0 bases and J lost 6; bases outside the gene matches: 12. The CDR3 DNA reads as TGTGCCAGCAGCTTGGATTATTCGCAGGGGGGTCTTCAGCCCCAGCATTTT. Its translation is CASSLDYSQGGLQPQHF.

This chain uses TRBV27 with TRBJ2-2; no clear D. The V gene lost 1 base and the J gene lost 5 bases, with 8 bases spanning the gap. The CDR3 runs to 14 residues. The germline V gene has CDR1 MNHEY and CDR2 SMNVEV (reference sequence). The CDR3 coding sequence is TGTGCCAGCAGTTTATACCCAGGAACCGGGGAGCTGTTTTTT. This encodes CASSLYPGTGELFF.

This clonotype was seen repeatedly, ten times or more. The V gene is TRBV6-2 or TRBV6-3, the J gene TRBJ2-1; weak D call: TRBD1 (6 bases). The germline gives CDR1 MNHEY, CDR2 SVGEGT. The V gene lost 6 bases and the J gene lost 12 bases, with 9 bases spanning the gap. The CDR3 spans 10 residues. The CDR3 sequence is CASRGHGQFF. CDR3 nucleotide sequence: TGTGCCAGCAGGGGACATGGGCAGTTCTTC.

The V call is TRBV4-1, the J call TRBJ2-1; no clear D gene. CDR1 is MGHRA and CDR2 is YSYEKL in the germline V gene. Trimming stripped 1 base from V and 4 bases from J, with 8 bases between. The CDR3 length is 14 residues. The CDR3 region is CASSQVQQYNEQFF. DNA of the CDR3: TGCGCCAGCAGCCAAGTTCAGCAATACAATGAGCAGTTCTTC.

The V gene is TRBV28, the J gene TRBJ2-7; D ambiguous. This CDR3 contains 14 residues. CDR1 and CDR2 from the germline V gene are MDHEN and SYDVKM. V was trimmed by 11 bases and J by 1 base, leaving 18 bases between them. The CDR3 DNA reads TGTGCCGGCACCCCTTTGGACGTGTCCTACGAGCAGTACTTC. It encodes CAGTPLDVSYEQYF.

This chain links TRBV20-1 with TRBJ2-1; 13 nucleotides line up with TRBD2. Germline lookup yields CDR1 DFQATT and CDR2 SNEGSKA (reference sequence). The CDR3 extends over 15 amino acids. V shed 5 bases and J 8 bases; nucleotides not matched to a gene: 9. CDR3 sequence reads: CSAPYTSGRGDEQFF. The CDR3 nucleotides are TGCAGTGCTCCTTATACTAGCGGGAGGGGGGATGAGCAGTTCTTC.

The genes are TRBV20-1 and TRBJ2-5, with D tentatively TRBD2 (5 bases). The J call may be in error: the DNA end matches TRBJ2-7 better. The CDR3 contains 14 residues. Germline CDR1 and CDR2: DFQATT and SNEGSKA (reference sequence). The CDR3 DNA reads TGCAGTGCTAGAGATTCGGAGGTTTTGGTCGAGCAGTACTTC. Its protein product is CSARDSEVLVEQYF.

CDR3 sequence reads: CASRIAGETTDTQYF. CDR3 DNA: TGTGCCAGCAGGATAGCGGGGGAGACCACAGATACGCAGTATTTT. V usage is TRBV28 and J usage is TRBJ2-3, with TRBD2 matching 9 bases. CDR3 length equals 15 residues. The germline CDR1 and CDR2 sequences are MDHEN and SYDVKM. V lost 6 bases, J lost 2 bases, and 6 bases stayed unmatched. Full variable domain (rest looked up from reference TRBV28 and TRBJ2-3): DVKVTQSSRYLVKRTGEKVFLECVQDMDHENMFWYRQDPGLGLRLIYFSYDVKMKEKGDIPEGYSVSREKKERFSLILESASTNQTSMYLCASRIAGETTDTQYFGPGTRLTVL.